Here is one TCR beta chain with its context. Its antigen is currently unknown. The sample belongs to a study of identical twins. V was clipped by 1 base and J by 11 bases, with 17 bases between them. CDR3 length: 14 residues. Germline values: CDR1 MDHEN, CDR2 SYDVKM. Points from the study as a whole: Among monozygotic twins, out-of-frame TCR alpha sharing exceeded what models predicted. Insertions were fewer in abundant cord blood beta clonotypes, whereas memory repertoires showed none of this pattern. These conclusions were based on statistical analysis (cross-sectional, not following the same donors).

TCRdb reanalysed the 5' RACE reads using MiXCR and keeps one entry per CDR3 protein. Here the sample spans 1.5 million to 2 million distinct CDR3 sequences, roughly a third being singletons. All donors were healthy Caucasians. Sequences were obtained from cord blood. The sequence was obtained from a newborn girl in good health. The rearrangement joins TRBV28 to TRBJ2-5; weak D call: TRBD2 (5 bases). CDR3 region: CASSLFRNQRGQYF. The CDR3 DNA reads TGTGCCAGCAGTTTATTTCGTAACCAGCGCGGGCAGTACTTC.